Presented here are 27 T cell receptor beta chains from one specimen sequenced in a study of OX40 agonist ivuxolimab in advanced cancers. Produced via immunoSEQ multiplex PCR; TCRdb's table is partial and in-frame only. The sample has approximately 58,000 clones, approximately 89% seen once. The sequencing used CD4+ or CD8+ T cells sorted from blood, collected in a trial of the OX40 agonist ivuxolimab. The receptor set was obtained from an adult with an advanced solid tumor such as melanoma, head and neck, liver or kidney cancer.

This sequence joins TRBV10-1 and TRBJ1-4, with D unresolved. The ends were cut back, 3 bases at V and 7 bases at J, with 12 bases in the middle. The germline V gene encodes CDR1 WNHNN and CDR2 SYGVQD (reference sequence). The CDR3 is 14 amino acids. CDR3 protein: CASSDERHGEKLFF. CDR3 coding DNA: TGCGCCAGCAGTGACGAGAGACATGGTGAAAAACTGTTTTTT.

The chain uses TRBV6-5 and TRBJ1-1; D is uncertain. V was trimmed by 3 bases and J by 0 bases, leaving 8 bases between them. Germline V gives CDR1 MNHEY, CDR2 SVGAGI. The CDR3 spans 14 residues. In nucleotides, the CDR3 is TGTGCCAGCAGTTATGAGGGCCTGAACACTGAAGCTTTCTTT. Protein: CASSYEGLNTEAFF.

The chain links TRBV18 to TRBJ2-5, with D perhaps given as TRBD1 or TRBD2 (5 bases each). The V gene's germline CDR1 is KGHSH and CDR2 LQKENI. V was cut by 1 base and J by 5 bases, with 14 bases left in between. CDR3 size: 15 residues. CDR3 residues: CASSPRLSEGETQYF. CDR3 bases: TGTGCCAGCTCACCACGACTATCAGAGGGGGAGACCCAGTACTTC.

V and J are TRBV7-8 and TRBJ2-1, with TRBD2 identical over 7 bases. The CDR3 has 15 amino acids. With V trimmed by 5 bases and J by 2 bases, 6 bases remained unmatched. The germline V gene has CDR1 SGHVS and CDR2 FQNEAQ. The CDR3 sequence is CASSTLAGTYNEQFF. The DNA for the CDR3 is TGTGCCAGCAGCACCTTAGCGGGTACCTACAATGAGCAGTTCTTC.

The rearrangement links TRBV10-2 to TRBJ1-1; D remains unclear. Between the trimmed V and J ends, which lost 1 base and 1 base, there was a span of 7 bases. There are 14 residues in the CDR3. The germline V gene has CDR1 WSHSY and CDR2 SAAADI. The CDR3 loop reads CASSEFSRNTEAFF. The CDR3 DNA reads TGCGCCAGCAGTGAGTTCAGCCGGAACACTGAAGCTTTCTTT.

Turning to this clone: The sample has other DNA sequences that encode this CDR3 too. This chain links TRBV7-9 with TRBJ2-1; TRBD2 matches 7 bases. Germline V gene sequence: CDR1 SEHNR, CDR2 FQNEAQ (reference sequence). J was trimmed by 0 bases and V by 1 base; bases with no gene match: 6. This CDR3 spans 17 amino acids. The CDR3 region has the DNA TGTGCCAGCAGCTTAGGGACTAGGCTGAGCTCCTACAATGAGCAGTTCTTC. Its protein product is CASSLGTRLSSYNEQFF.

The sample holds one count of this clone. The chain joins TRBV2 to TRBJ1-3; 9 bases map to TRBD1. The CDR3 is 15 amino acids. The V and J ends lost 6 bases and 0 bases, in that order; junction bases with no gene match: 3. Germline CDR1 is SNHLY and CDR2 is FYNNEI. CDR3 sequence (DNA): TGTGCCAGCAGAAGGGACAGGGACTCTGGAAACACCATATATTTT. It yields the protein CASRRDRDSGNTIYF.

The chain has TRBV7-9 and TRBJ2-5, with 10 bases that match TRBD2. CDR3 length: 14 residues. J lost 3 bases, V lost 6 bases, and 4 bases had no gene match. Germline V gives CDR1 SEHNR, CDR2 FQNEAQ (reference sequence). The CDR3, as DNA: TGTGCCAGCAGTCGTCTAGCGGGAGAAGAGACCCAGTACTTC. Its translation is CASSRLAGEETQYF.

V usage is TRBV2 and J usage is TRBJ1-2, with 9 bases matching TRBD1. V dropped 8 bases and J dropped 4; count of bases not matched to a gene: 8. Germline V gene lookup returns CDR1 SNHLY and CDR2 FYNNEI. The CDR3 sequence is 14 residues long. The CDR3, as DNA: TGTGCCAGCGGTTTACAGGGGGCTGGCTATGGCTACACCTTC. Amino acid sequence: CASGLQGAGYGYTF.

This rearrangement joins TRBV6-4 to TRBJ1-5; 10 nucleotides agree with TRBD1. The germline V gene encodes CDR1 MRHNA and CDR2 SNTAGT. The CDR3 is made up of 15 amino acids. The J segment lost 7 bases and the V segment lost 6 bases, leaving 9 bases of the junction unmatched. CDR3 amino acids: CASSRGQGRGQPQHF. CDR3 DNA: TGTGCCAGCAGCCGGGGACAGGGGAGAGGGCAGCCCCAGCATTTT.

This rearrangement joins TRBV19 to TRBJ1-5; D might be TRBD1 (5 bases). In germline, CDR1 is LNHDA, CDR2 SQIVND (reference sequence). There are 15 residues in the CDR3. V lost 4 bases, J lost 2 bases, and 12 bases lay in between. In DNA, the CDR3 is TGTGCCAGTAGTAAAACGGGGGAAGGCAATCAGCCCCAGCATTTT. Protein sequence: CASSKTGEGNQPQHF.

The chain couples TRBV7-2 to TRBJ1-1; D might be TRBD1 (6 bases). Between the trimmed V and J ends, which lost 6 bases and 4 bases, there was a span of 15 bases. The CDR3 sequence is 14 residues long. Germline V gives CDR1 SGHTA, CDR2 FQGNSA. This chain's CDR3 is CASSPQGAGTEAFF. DNA of the CDR3: TGTGCCAGCAGTCCACAGGGCGCAGGCACTGAAGCTTTCTTT.

The CDR3, as DNA: TGTGCCAGCAGTGAAGGGTGGCAGTCGGAGACCCAGTACTTC. It yields the protein CASSEGWQSETQYF. The V gene is TRBV6-1, the J gene TRBJ2-5; no clear D gene. With 1 base removed from V and 5 bases from J, the gap between germline ends came to 11 bases. Germline CDR1 is MNHNS and CDR2 is SASEGT. CDR3 length: 14 amino acids.

In DNA, the CDR3 is TGTGCCAGCAGCATCCGACAGGTGGGAGAGACCCAGTACTTC. Translation gives CASSIRQVGETQYF. V and J are TRBV7-6 and TRBJ2-5, with D maybe TRBD1 (6 bases). This CDR3 spans 14 amino acids. Per the germline V gene, CDR1 is SGHVS and CDR2 is FNYEAQ. Trimming cost V 5 bases and J 4 bases, with 14 bases left between them. The variable domain in full, completed from reference TRBV7-6 and TRBJ2-5, reads GAGVSQSPRYKVTKRGQDVALRCDPISGHVSLYWYRQALGQGPEFLTYFNYEAQQDKSGLPNDRFSAERPEGSISTLTIQRTEQRDSAMYRCASSIRQVGETQYFGPGTRLLVL.

The V and J genes are TRBV6-1 and TRBJ2-5, with D tentatively TRBD1 (7 bases). V lost 10 bases and J lost 4, with 16 bases in between. The CDR3 spans 13 residues. Germline V gives CDR1 MNHNS, CDR2 SASEGT. The CDR3 spells CAMRQGGIETQYF. In DNA, the CDR3 is TGTGCCATGCGACAGGGAGGTATAGAGACCCAGTACTTC.

This clone showed up just once. The genes are TRBV5-6 and TRBJ1-3; D gene uncertain. V lost 2 bases to trimming and J lost 8 bases, with 5 bases between them. This CDR3 has 11 amino acids. Germline-derived CDR1 and CDR2 are SGHDT and YYEEEE. As DNA, the CDR3 is TGTGCCAGCAGCTTCCATTACACCATATATTTT. Its protein is CASSFHYTIYF.

This chain uses TRBV13 with TRBJ2-7; D might be TRBD1 or TRBD2, each matching 6 bases. Trimming took 7 bases from V and 4 from J, leaving 20 bases between them. The germline gives CDR1 PRHDT, CDR2 FYEKMQ (reference sequence). This CDR3 has 15 amino acids. CDR3 region: CASTFQGMGTYEQYF. The CDR3 nucleotides are TGTGCCAGCACCTTCCAGGGGATGGGGACTTACGAGCAGTACTTC.

The chain joins TRBV18 to TRBJ1-5; D remains unclear. This CDR3 is 16 amino acids long. The germline V gene has CDR1 KGHSH and CDR2 LQKENI. The ends were cut back, 3 bases at V and 0 bases at J, with 12 bases in the middle. CDR3 amino acids: CASSPRTVDSNQPQHF. CDR3 nucleotide sequence: TGTGCCAGCTCACCTCGGACTGTTGATAGCAATCAGCCCCAGCATTTT.

The V call is TRBV23-1, the J call TRBJ1-4; 12 nucleotides match TRBD1. TRBV23-1 qualifies as an ORF whose function is uncertain. The J segment lost 4 bases and the V segment lost 0 bases, leaving 6 bases of the junction unmatched. CDR3 length: 18 amino acids. The CDR3 loop is CASSQSTGTGGLNEKLFF. DNA for the CDR3: TGCGCCAGCAGTCAATCCACCGGGACAGGGGGCCTTAATGAAAAACTGTTTTTT.

J is TRBJ1-2 and V is TRBV30; TRBD1 is a possible D gene (6 bases). Trimming took off 5 bases at V and 3 bases at J, with 19 bases between the two ends. This CDR3 has 15 residues. CDR1 is GTSNPN and CDR2 is SVGIG in the germline V gene (reference sequence). CDR3 nucleotides: TGTGCCTGGCTAGGGCCAGGCAGGGGCGACTATGGCTACACCTTC. Protein: CAWLGPGRGDYGYTF.

This rearrangement joins TRBV7-2 to TRBJ2-7; the D is unclear. Germline CDR1 reads SGHTA; CDR2 reads FQGNSA. The CDR3 runs to 13 residues. V dropped 6 bases and J dropped 5 bases, with 14 bases sitting between them. CDR3 protein: CASREPPGHEQYF. Here the CDR3 DNA reads TGTGCCAGCAGAGAACCTCCGGGCCACGAGCAGTACTTC.

The chain recombines TRBV6-5 with TRBJ2-2; D gene uncertain. This CDR3 has 14 residues. CDR1 MNHEY and CDR2 SVGAGI come from the germline V gene. Deletions cut 0 bases from V and 4 bases from J, with 6 bases between. The CDR3 DNA reads TGTGCCAGCAGTTACTCCGGGCTCACCGGGGAGCTGTTTTTT. Amino acid sequence: CASSYSGLTGELFF.

A note on this clone: A junction boundary mismatches the germline segment, possibly from a read error. The chain combines TRBV28 with TRBJ1-2; 7 positions match TRBD1. This CDR3 region has 14 residues. Germline V gene lookup returns CDR1 MDHEN and CDR2 SYDVKM. CDR3 loop: CASGFDRVHYGYTF. The CDR3 coding sequence is TGTGCCAGCGGTTTCGACAGGGTACACTATGGCTACACCTTC.

The rearrangement uses TRBV30 and TRBJ2-1, with D possibly called TRBD1 or TRBD2 (6 bases each). The ends were cut back, 0 bases at V and 4 bases at J, with 16 bases in the middle. Per the germline V gene, CDR1 is GTSNPN and CDR2 is SVGIG (reference sequence). The CDR3 length is 16 residues. DNA for the CDR3: TGTGCCTGGAGTGTAGGGGGGAGAGCGTCGTACAATGAGCAGTTCTTC. Residues: CAWSVGGRASYNEQFF. Together with reference TRBV30 and TRBJ2-1, the CDR3 gives the full variable domain: SQTIHQWPATLVQPVGSPLSLECTVEGTSNPNLYWYRQAAGRGLQLLFYSVGIGQISSEVPQNLSASRPQDRQFILSSKKLLLSDSGFYLCAWSVGGRASYNEQFFGPGTRLTVL.

J is TRBJ2-7 and V is TRBV5-6, with TRBD1 as a possible D gene (6 bases). Germline CDR1 and CDR2: SGHDT and YYEEEE. The V end was cut by 7 bases, the J end by 0 bases, with 14 bases between. The CDR3 runs to 14 residues. CDR3 residues: CASFRQAFSYEQYF. CDR3 nucleotides: TGTGCCAGCTTCCGACAGGCCTTCTCCTACGAGCAGTACTTC.

This clone was found once. The chain links TRBV28 to TRBJ2-1; 9 nucleotides match TRBD2. The CDR3 contains 14 residues. From germline, CDR1 is MDHEN and CDR2 SYDVKM. With V trimmed by 6 bases and J by 9 bases, 9 bases remained unmatched. CDR3 amino acids: CASSAGGPRPEQFF. CDR3 DNA: TGTGCCAGCAGCGCGGGAGGGCCGAGACCTGAGCAGTTCTTC.

V and J are TRBV28 and TRBJ2-5; 7 nucleotides align to TRBD2. This CDR3 region has 17 residues. The germline V gene has CDR1 MDHEN and CDR2 SYDVKM. The trim removed 5 bases at V and 1 base at J, leaving 13 bases unmatched. Written as DNA, the CDR3 is TGTGCCAGCAGTCAGGCAGGAGCTAGCGGAGGCCAAGAGACCCAGTACTTC. Translated: CASSQAGASGGQETQYF.